These 31 T cell receptor beta chains originate from one sample sequenced in a study of cytomegalovirus exposure and HLA in healthy donors. TCRdb's copy holds only in-frame clones and misses some; the assay was immunoSEQ multiplex PCR. The sample yields tens of thousands of clones, more than 70% seen once. Sequencing was performed on PBMCs. The receptors here all came from a young woman in good health and CMV-seropositive.

The chain recombines TRBV7-9 with TRBJ2-5; 7 bases align to TRBD1. The CDR3 sequence is 15 residues long. The V gene's germline CDR1 is SEHNR and CDR2 FQNEAQ (reference sequence). With V trimmed by 6 bases and J by 3 bases, 10 bases remained unmatched. Written as DNA, the CDR3 is TGTGCCAGCAGGGGCGACCGGACAGGTGAAGAGACCCAGTACTTC. Amino acid sequence: CASRGDRTGEETQYF. Full variable domain (remainder filled in from reference TRBV7-9 and TRBJ2-5): DTGVSQNPRHKITKRGQNVTFRCDPISEHNRLYWYRQTLGQGPEFLTYFQNEAQLEKSRLLSDRFSAERPKGSFSTLEIQRTEQGDSAMYLCASRGDRTGEETQYFGPGTRLLVL.

With respect to this clone: The junction does not match germline at one end; this may be a read error. The chain couples TRBV6-5 to TRBJ2-3, with a tentative D call TRBD2 (6 bases). Germline lookup yields CDR1 MNHEY and CDR2 SVGAGI. This CDR3 contains 15 residues. CDR3 sequence reads: CASSYGGSSGDTQYF. CDR3 nucleotides: TGTGCCAGCAGTTACGGGGGATCCTCGGGGGATACGCAGTACTTT.

The chain links TRBV6-4 to TRBJ2-3; 7 bases are a match to TRBD1. The CDR3 runs 15 residues. Germline loops: CDR1 MRHNA, CDR2 SNTAGT. The ends lost 2 bases at V and 2 bases at J; junction bases unmatched: 4. CDR3 sequence reads: CASSDGTATTDTQYF. In DNA form, the CDR3 reads TGTGCCAGCAGTGACGGGACAGCGACCACAGATACGCAGTATTTT.

The V and J genes are TRBV5-4 and TRBJ2-3; the match to TRBD2 covers 9 bases. The CDR3 extends over 18 amino acids. Germline values: CDR1 SGHNT, CDR2 YYREEE (reference sequence). The junction had 12 bases not matched to a gene; V was cut back by 3 bases and J by 1 base. CDR3 sequence (DNA): TGTGCCAGCAGCTCCCAAAAAATTAGCGGGGGAGGCACAGATACGCAGTATTTT. Protein product: CASSSQKISGGGTDTQYF. Supplemented by reference TRBV5-4 and TRBJ2-3, the full variable domain reads ETGVTQSPTHLIKTRGQQVTLRCSSQSGHNTVSWYQQALGQGPQFIFQYYREEENGRGNFPPRFSGLQFPNYSSELNVNALELDDSALYLCASSSQKISGGGTDTQYFGPGTRLTVL.

The table lists this clone with a count of one. J is TRBJ1-1 and V is TRBV7-6, with 8 bases that match TRBD1. Germline V gene lookup returns CDR1 SGHVS and CDR2 FNYEAQ. The CDR3 consists of 15 residues. Trimming at V came to 5 bases and at J to 2 bases, leaving 7 bases not matched to a gene. The CDR3 DNA follows: TGTGCCAGCAGCGGGGGGGCAGGGGGCAACACTGAAGCTTTCTTT. The encoded protein is CASSGGAGGNTEAFF.

The chain is built from TRBV5-4 and TRBJ2-7; 8 bases are a match to TRBD1. The CDR3 has 15 amino acids. Germline assignment: CDR1 SGHNT and CDR2 YYREEE (reference sequence). J was trimmed by 2 bases and V by 3 bases; bases with no gene match: 7. This CDR3 is CASSSGTGVTYEQYF. Here the CDR3 DNA reads TGTGCCAGCAGCTCCGGGACAGGAGTCACCTACGAGCAGTACTTC.

The rearrangement joins TRBV7-9 to TRBJ2-3; D might be TRBD1 (5 bases). The CDR3 has 14 amino acids. CDR1 and CDR2 (germline): SEHNR, FQNEAQ (reference sequence). V dropped 6 bases and J dropped 0 bases, with 10 bases sitting between them. DNA for the CDR3: TGTGCCAGCAGACAGGCAATAAGCACAGATACGCAGTATTTT. Translated: CASRQAISTDTQYF.

The chain carries TRBV6-1 and TRBJ2-2; D is perhaps TRBD2 (6 bases). CDR3 length: 14 amino acids. In germline, CDR1 is MNHNS, CDR2 SASEGT. The ends were cut back, 4 bases at V and 2 bases at J, with 8 bases in the middle. CDR3 in amino acids: CASSVGTNTGELFF. CDR3 coding DNA: TGTGCCAGCAGTGTGGGGACTAACACCGGGGAGCTGTTTTTT.

The chain couples TRBV29-1 to TRBJ2-1; D is unclear. Trimming shortened V by 1 base and J by 9 bases, and 13 bases separated the two germline ends. This CDR3 contains 13 residues. Germline V gene lookup returns CDR1 SQVTM and CDR2 ANQGSEA. CDR3: CSVEGPTLPEQFF. CDR3 coding DNA: TGCAGCGTTGAAGGTCCGACTCTACCTGAGCAGTTCTTC.

The CDR3 region is CASSSLAGVYNEQFF. Here the CDR3 DNA reads TGTGCCAGTAGTTCACTGGCGGGGGTTTACAATGAGCAGTTCTTC. This chain links TRBV19 with TRBJ2-1; 7 positions agree with TRBD2. CDR3 length: 15 amino acids. In germline, CDR1 is LNHDA, CDR2 SQIVND (reference sequence). The V segment lost 5 bases and the J segment 4 bases; nucleotides outside the gene matches: 8.

The chain joins TRBV28 to TRBJ2-3, with D possibly matching TRBD1 (6 bases). CDR1 and CDR2 from the germline V gene are MDHEN and SYDVKM. The CDR3 is 16 residues long. The V and J ends lost 3 bases and 1 base respectively, with 14 bases between them. CDR3 sequence: CASSFRDTLGTDTQYF. As DNA, the CDR3 is TGTGCCAGCAGTTTCCGGGACACACTGGGCACAGATACGCAGTATTTT.

This clone appeared once. The V gene is TRBV5-6, the J gene TRBJ1-1, with 12 positions matching TRBD1. The V gene end was trimmed by 4 bases and the J gene end by 6 bases; junction bases not matched to a gene: 10. The CDR3 has 16 residues. Germline CDR1 SGHDT, CDR2 YYEEEE. The CDR3: CASSLGTGGSVPEAFF. The DNA for the CDR3 is TGTGCCAGCAGCCTAGGGACAGGGGGCTCCGTACCTGAAGCTTTCTTT.

The chain has TRBV5-6 and TRBJ1-4, with D perhaps TRBD1 (5 bases). Germline V CDR1 and CDR2: SGHDT, YYEEEE. The germline V and J ends were trimmed by 3 bases and 3 bases, with 15 bases remaining between them. The CDR3 has 16 amino acids. The CDR3 coding sequence is TGTGCCAGCAGCTCCCCAGGCTGGGGGGCTAATGAAAAACTGTTTTTT. Residues: CASSSPGWGANEKLFF.

This clone was recorded once. The chain combines TRBV7-8 with TRBJ2-7; TRBD2 is a possible D gene (6 bases). The CDR3 runs 14 residues. The V gene lost 9 bases and the J gene lost 2 bases, with 17 bases spanning the gap. Germline V CDR1 and CDR2: SGHVS, FQNEAQ. The chain's CDR3 is CASAFGRGTYEQYF. Here the CDR3 DNA reads TGTGCCAGTGCGTTCGGGCGGGGAACCTACGAGCAGTACTTC.

The CDR3 bases are TGTGCCTGGAGGGAAGCCTACGGGGGCACAGATACGCAGTATTTT. Encoded protein: CAWREAYGGTDTQYF. The rearrangement uses TRBV30 and TRBJ2-3; TRBD2 might be the D (5 bases). Germline CDR1 reads GTSNPN; CDR2 reads SVGIG (reference sequence). This CDR3 is built from 15 residues. The V end lost 3 bases, the J end lost 1 base, and 14 bases lay between the germline ends.

This rearrangement joins TRBV2 to TRBJ2-7; a weak D match, TRBD1 (6 bases). The germline CDR1 and CDR2 sequences are SNHLY and FYNNEI. V lost 2 bases and J lost 2, with 10 bases in between. This CDR3 has 14 amino acids. CDR3 nucleotide sequence: TGTGCCAGCAGTGAATCAGCAGGGGCCTACGAGCAGTACTTC. Translating gives CASSESAGAYEQYF.

This clone occurred once. The rearrangement joins TRBV9 to TRBJ2-1; 11 bases are a match to TRBD2. CDR3 length equals 15 residues. Per the germline V gene, CDR1 is SGDLS and CDR2 is YYNGEE. J lost 6 bases, V lost 3 bases, and 5 bases had no gene match. The CDR3 DNA sequence: TGTGCCAGCAGCGGACTAGCGGGGAATCCCAATGAGCAGTTCTTC. The encoded protein is CASSGLAGNPNEQFF.

The chain has TRBV7-9 and TRBJ2-7, with 7 bases that match TRBD1. This CDR3 is built from 15 residues. Per the germline V gene, CDR1 is SEHNR and CDR2 is FQNEAQ (reference sequence). V lost 1 base and J lost 0; bases outside the gene matches: 3. The CDR3 loop reads CASSLEGQISYEQYF. For the CDR3, the DNA is TGTGCCAGCAGCTTAGAGGGACAGATCTCCTACGAGCAGTACTTC.

The chain combines TRBV6-5 with TRBJ1-3; 9 positions match TRBD1. The CDR3 length is 15 residues. Germline CDR1 MNHEY, CDR2 SVGAGI. The junction had 3 bases not matched to a gene; V was cut back by 6 bases and J by 0 bases. CDR3 protein: CASRETGGSGNTIYF. The CDR3 DNA reads as TGTGCCAGCAGAGAGACAGGGGGCTCTGGAAACACCATATATTTT.

The J gene is TRBJ1-4, the V gene TRBV5-6; 11 bases are a match to TRBD1. The CDR3 has 15 residues. From germline, CDR1 is SGHDT and CDR2 YYEEEE. V shed 2 bases and J 8 bases; nucleotides not matched to a gene: 5. This CDR3 reads CASSFAGTGGEKLFF. The CDR3 DNA sequence: TGTGCCAGCAGCTTCGCAGGGACAGGGGGGGAAAAACTGTTTTTT.

This chain uses TRBV6-5 with TRBJ2-7, with 9 positions matching TRBD1. Germline lookup yields CDR1 MNHEY and CDR2 SVGAGI. V trimming: 5 bases; J trimming: 6 bases; junction bases outside the gene matches: 11. This CDR3 has 15 amino acids. CDR3 region: CASSRPGTGPSEQYF. CDR3 DNA sequence: TGTGCCAGCAGTAGACCCGGGACAGGGCCCTCCGAGCAGTACTTC.

J is TRBJ1-1 and V is TRBV7-2, with D possibly TRBD1 on 6 matching bases. V was trimmed by 4 bases and J by 0 bases, leaving 12 bases between them. This CDR3 has 15 amino acids. Germline loops: CDR1 SGHTA, CDR2 FQGNSA. The CDR3: CASSSGAGMNTEAFF. The CDR3 bases are TGTGCCAGCAGCTCAGGGGCAGGGATGAACACTGAAGCTTTCTTT.

The J gene is TRBJ1-2, the V gene TRBV5-6, with D unresolved. The V gene lost 3 bases and the J gene lost 0 bases, with 12 bases spanning the gap. The CDR3 is 15 residues long. Germline V gene sequence: CDR1 SGHDT, CDR2 YYEEEE. CDR3 in amino acids: CASSSAREANYGYTF. CDR3 in DNA: TGTGCCAGCAGCTCGGCGCGGGAAGCTAACTATGGCTACACCTTC.

This chain connects TRBV19 to TRBJ2-1; 7 bases map to TRBD1. The CDR3 extends over 15 amino acids. The junction had 8 bases not matched to a gene; V was cut back by 4 bases and J by 5 bases. Per the germline V gene, CDR1 is LNHDA and CDR2 is SQIVND (reference sequence). The chain's CDR3 is CASSSERGRNNEQFF. DNA for the CDR3: TGTGCCAGTAGTAGCGAAAGGGGGCGCAACAATGAGCAGTTCTTC.

This clone has a handful of counts. The chain is built from TRBV7-2 and TRBJ2-7, with TRBD2 as a possible D gene (6 bases). CDR3 length equals 17 residues. Germline values: CDR1 SGHTA, CDR2 FQGNSA. V lost 1 base and J lost 3, with 19 bases in between. The CDR3 DNA follows: TGTGCCAGCAGCTTAGAGTGGCTAGCGCGACGCTACTACGAGCAGTACTTC. Translated, it gives CASSLEWLARRYYEQYF.

This clone was picked up one time. The chain joins TRBV7-6 to TRBJ1-3; no definite D call. The CDR3 has 15 amino acids. Germline CDR1 reads SGHVS; CDR2 reads FNYEAQ. V dropped 0 bases and J dropped 0 bases, with 6 bases sitting between them. The CDR3 loop is CASSLAEVSGNTIYF. The CDR3 DNA follows: TGTGCCAGCAGCTTAGCGGAGGTCTCTGGAAACACCATATATTTT.

The rearrangement uses TRBV7-8 and TRBJ2-3; 15 positions match TRBD2. The germline V gene encodes CDR1 SGHVS and CDR2 FQNEAQ. J was trimmed by 5 bases and V by 3 bases; bases with no gene match: 6. The CDR3 loop spans 17 amino acids. CDR3 DNA: TGTGCCAGCAGCTTCCGGACTAGCGGGGGGGCAAAAGATACGCAGTATTTT. Translated: CASSFRTSGGAKDTQYF.

The rearrangement joins TRBV19 to TRBJ1-2; D is possibly TRBD1 (6 bases). CDR1 and CDR2 from the germline V gene are LNHDA and SQIVND (reference sequence). This CDR3 has 16 residues. V lost 3 bases to trimming and J lost 1 base, with 15 bases between them. The CDR3 DNA follows: TGTGCCAGTAGTATGGTTCAGGGAGGGGGTAACTATGGCTACACCTTC. As protein: CASSMVQGGGNYGYTF.

The CDR3 DNA reads as TGTGCCAGCAGCCCCGGACAGGGGGCTTGGTATGGCTACACCTTC. This encodes CASSPGQGAWYGYTF. The chain uses TRBV7-2 and TRBJ1-2; 11 bases are a match to TRBD1. V dropped 5 bases and J dropped 5; count of bases not matched to a gene: 7. There are 15 residues in the CDR3. Per germline, CDR1 SGHTA and CDR2 FQGNSA.

The genes are TRBV6-5 and TRBJ1-1, with 7 bases aligning to TRBD1. The CDR3 consists of 14 residues. In germline, CDR1 is MNHEY, CDR2 SVGAGI. V was clipped by 6 bases and J by 0 bases; unmatched bases: 4. The CDR3 DNA follows: TGTGCCAGCAGCTACAGGGGCGTGAACACTGAAGCTTTCTTT. Amino acids: CASSYRGVNTEAFF.

The chain employs TRBV19 and TRBJ2-7; D is unclear. The V and J ends lost 5 bases and 2 bases respectively, with 13 bases between them. The CDR3 has 14 residues. Germline V lookup: CDR1 LNHDA, CDR2 SQIVND (reference sequence). CDR3 region: CASSGPQFPYEQYF. DNA for the CDR3: TGTGCCAGTAGTGGCCCGCAGTTCCCCTACGAGCAGTACTTC.